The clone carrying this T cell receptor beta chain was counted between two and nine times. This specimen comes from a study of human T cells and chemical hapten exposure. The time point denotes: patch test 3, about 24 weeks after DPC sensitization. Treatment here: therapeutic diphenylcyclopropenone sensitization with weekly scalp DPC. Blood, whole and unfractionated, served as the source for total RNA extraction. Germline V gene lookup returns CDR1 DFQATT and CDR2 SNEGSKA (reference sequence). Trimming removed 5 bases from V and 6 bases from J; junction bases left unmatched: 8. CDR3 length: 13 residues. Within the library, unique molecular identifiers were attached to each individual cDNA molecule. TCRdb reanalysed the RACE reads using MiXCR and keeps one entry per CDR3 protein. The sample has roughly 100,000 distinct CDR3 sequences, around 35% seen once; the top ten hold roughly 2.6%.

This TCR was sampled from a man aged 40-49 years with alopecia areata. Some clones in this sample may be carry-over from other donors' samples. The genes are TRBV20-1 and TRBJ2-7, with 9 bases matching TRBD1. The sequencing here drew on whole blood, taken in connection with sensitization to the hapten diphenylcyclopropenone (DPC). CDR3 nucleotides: TGCAGTGCTGGGGGACAGGGTTTAATCGAGCAGTACTTC. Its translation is CSAGGQGLIEQYF.